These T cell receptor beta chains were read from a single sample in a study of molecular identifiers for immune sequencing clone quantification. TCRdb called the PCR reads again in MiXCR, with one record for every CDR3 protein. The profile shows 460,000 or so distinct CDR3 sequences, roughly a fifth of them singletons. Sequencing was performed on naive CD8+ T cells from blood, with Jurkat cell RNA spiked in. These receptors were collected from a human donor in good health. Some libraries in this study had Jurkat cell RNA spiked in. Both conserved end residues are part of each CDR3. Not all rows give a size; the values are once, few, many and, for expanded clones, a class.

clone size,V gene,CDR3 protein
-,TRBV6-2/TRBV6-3,CASSYPRLAEPGGETQYF
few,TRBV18,CASSPPRRLYEQYF
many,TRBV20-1,CSARDWYSTGELFF
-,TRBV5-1,CATGQGFTGELFF
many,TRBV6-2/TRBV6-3,CATSGSYEQYF
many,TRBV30,CAWIMKTGTIVDTQYF
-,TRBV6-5,CASSLFENYNSPLHF
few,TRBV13,CASTILGDRGQETQYF
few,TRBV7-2,CASSLVPVFGKQETQYF
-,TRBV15,CATSRDLMRGGHQETQYF
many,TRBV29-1,CSVEDQEGTSGGLDTQYF
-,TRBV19,CASSTRQGAGGELFF
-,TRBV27,CTSDRVGYGYTF
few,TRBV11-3,CARIGTVALCSPQHF
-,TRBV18,CASSPPDRAGVSYEQYF
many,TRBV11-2,CASTPLLAGSGANVLTF
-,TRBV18,CASSPTTVYEQYF
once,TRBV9,CASSVGAPTDTQYF
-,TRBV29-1,CSVDRPGQGLSDTQYF
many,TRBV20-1,CSASTGLYEQYF
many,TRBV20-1,CSALTLISSYNEQFF
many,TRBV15,CATSSTGFGNQPQHF
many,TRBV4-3,CASSQGGHGYEQYF
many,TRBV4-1,CASSQGTPTEQYF
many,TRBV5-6,CASSSSLGTEAFF
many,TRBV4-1,CASSGDSRNEQFF
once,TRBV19,CASGMAAGAYEQYF
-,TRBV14,CAGSQETSYQETQYF
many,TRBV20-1,CSARRDSTYEQYF
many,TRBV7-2,CASSLVSGVVETQYF
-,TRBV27,CASSPLLGMRYF